What follows are 30 T cell receptor beta chains derived from one specimen sequenced in a study of blood T cell repertoires in COVID-19. The protocol was immunoSEQ multiplex PCR, while the TCRdb copy is restricted to in-frame clones and leaves out a portion. The sample contains a few hundred thousand clones, approximately 82% of which appear only once. The sequenced sample was peripheral blood. The source of these receptors is a woman of 80 years or more with acute or convalescent COVID-19.

The chain employs TRBV30 and TRBJ2-6; TRBD1 matches 9 bases. CDR1 GTSNPN and CDR2 SVGIG come from the germline V gene (reference sequence). J gave up 1 base and V 1 base, and 2 bases lay outside the gene matches. The CDR3 extends over 16 amino acids. DNA of the CDR3: TGTGCCTGGAGTGGGACAGGGGTATCTGGGGCCAACGTCCTGACTTTC. Its translation: CAWSGTGVSGANVLTF.

The chain couples TRBV6-6 to TRBJ2-7; possible D gene TRBD1, 6 bases. The CDR3 is made up of 14 amino acids. Between the trimmed V and J ends, which lost 7 bases and 3 bases, there was a span of 16 bases. The V gene's germline CDR1 is MNHNY and CDR2 SVGAGI (reference sequence). DNA for the CDR3: TGTGCCAGCAAGCAGCCGGGACAAGACTACGAGCAGTACTTC. Its protein product is CASKQPGQDYEQYF.

This clone was seen more than once but under ten times. This chain connects TRBV13 to TRBJ1-2; D perhaps matches TRBD1 (6 bases). Germline V gene sequence: CDR1 PRHDT, CDR2 FYEKMQ (reference sequence). The CDR3 has 15 residues. Between the trimmed V and J ends, which lost 2 bases and 0 bases, there was a span of 10 bases. CDR3 nucleotides: TGTGCCAGCAGCTTACACAGGGTTCCTAACTATGGCTACACCTTC. This gives the protein CASSLHRVPNYGYTF.

The chain couples TRBV2 to TRBJ1-3; 7 bases map to TRBD1. There are 15 residues in the CDR3. Germline V gene data show CDR1 as SNHLY and CDR2 as FYNNEI. After removal of 4 bases from V and 5 bases from J, the junction contained 8 bases not matched to a gene. The DNA for the CDR3 is TGTGCCAGCAGTGGAGGTATACAGGGGAGAAACACCATATATTTT. The encoded protein is CASSGGIQGRNTIYF.

CDR3 coding DNA: TGTGCCAGCAGTCGTACTGGGGCGTTGAACACTGAAGCTTTCTTT. Amino acid sequence: CASSRTGALNTEAFF. The chain is built from TRBV6-6 and TRBJ1-1; a possible D gene is TRBD1 (5 bases). This CDR3 spans 15 amino acids. Per germline, CDR1 MNHNY and CDR2 SVGAGI (reference sequence). V was cut by 5 bases and J by 0 bases, with 13 bases left in between.

V and J are TRBV4-3 and TRBJ1-1; 11 bases line up with TRBD1. The ends lost 1 base at V and 3 bases at J; junction bases unmatched: 1. This CDR3 has 15 residues. The germline CDR1 and CDR2 sequences are LGHNA and YSLEER. The CDR3 sequence: CASSQGDRGYTEAFF. The DNA of the CDR3 is TGCGCCAGCAGCCAAGGGGACAGGGGGTACACTGAAGCTTTCTTT.

The chain carries TRBV5-6 and TRBJ1-2; 8 nucleotides align to TRBD1. Germline V gives CDR1 SGHDT, CDR2 YYEEEE. V was pared by 4 bases and J by 4 bases, with 6 bases of the junction left unmatched. The CDR3 is 14 amino acids. The DNA for the CDR3 is TGTGCCAGCAGCCTTGACAGGGGAGGCTATGGCTACACCTTC. As protein: CASSLDRGGYGYTF.

This clone was recorded a few times. The rearrangement uses TRBV7-2 and TRBJ2-7, with 11 positions matching TRBD1. The CDR3 has 15 amino acids. Germline CDR1 and CDR2: SGHTA and FQGNSA. The ends lost 1 base at V and 3 bases at J; junction bases unmatched: 2. CDR3 nucleotide sequence: TGTGCCAGCAGCTTAGGGACAGGGGGCTTCTACGAGCAGTACTTC. This translates into CASSLGTGGFYEQYF.

This clone was observed a handful of times. The chain joins TRBV2 to TRBJ1-1; 8 bases match TRBD1. The CDR3 length is 15 residues. Germline V gene sequence: CDR1 SNHLY, CDR2 FYNNEI. V shed 4 bases and J 4 bases; nucleotides not matched to a gene: 8. The CDR3 sequence is CASSVTRGQGTEAFF. In DNA form, the CDR3 reads TGTGCCAGCAGTGTGACCAGGGGGCAAGGCACTGAAGCTTTCTTT.

This clone was observed a handful of times. This rearrangement joins TRBV4-3 to TRBJ1-3; D is uncertain. V lost 0 bases, J lost 0 bases, and 18 bases lay in between. The length of the CDR3 is 19 residues. Per the germline V gene, CDR1 is LGHNA and CDR2 is YSLEER. The CDR3 region has the DNA TGCGCCAGCAGCCAAGAGGCCCCCGTGAGGGCATCCTCTGGAAACACCATATATTTT. Encoded protein: CASSQEAPVRASSGNTIYF.

The chain uses TRBV9 and TRBJ2-5; 7 bases align to TRBD1. Germline V CDR1 and CDR2: SGDLS, YYNGEE. With V trimmed by 2 bases and J by 2 bases, 6 bases remained unmatched. The CDR3 sequence is 15 residues long. For the CDR3, the DNA is TGTGCCAGCAGCGTGATGACAGGGACACAAGAGACCCAGTACTTC. Protein sequence: CASSVMTGTQETQYF.

The sample holds a few counts of this clone. The chain uses TRBV6-5 and TRBJ1-2; 7 nucleotides line up with TRBD1. The CDR3 length is 13 residues. Trimming cost V 5 bases and J 5 bases; bases outside gene matches: 5. Germline CDR1 MNHEY, CDR2 SVGAGI. The CDR3 DNA follows: TGTGCCAGCAGTCGGACAGGATTATATGGCTACACCTTC. Translated: CASSRTGLYGYTF.

The chain uses TRBV12-3 or TRBV12-4 and TRBJ1-1; no clear D. Trimming stripped 3 bases from V and 8 bases from J, with 10 bases between. The CDR3 has 12 amino acids. The CDR3 loop reads CASSFQAQEAFF. The DNA of the CDR3 is TGTGCCAGCAGTTTTCAGGCGCAAGAAGCTTTCTTT.

This clone was recorded only once. V usage is TRBV9 and J usage is TRBJ1-6; 7 nucleotides line up with TRBD1. CDR3 size: 15 residues. Trimming took 2 bases from V and 6 from J; bases not matched to a gene: 5. The germline gives CDR1 SGDLS, CDR2 YYNGEE. This chain's CDR3 is CASSVQGDSNSPLHF. In DNA, the CDR3 is TGTGCCAGCAGCGTCCAGGGGGACTCTAATTCACCCCTCCACTTT.

This sequence joins TRBV6-2 or TRBV6-3 and TRBJ1-6; TRBD1 matches at 7 bases. V lost 6 bases, J lost 6 bases, and 8 bases stayed unmatched. Germline loops: CDR1 MNHEY, CDR2 SVGEGT. The CDR3 runs 15 residues. This CDR3 reads CASSPGQTPNSPLHF. The CDR3 region has the DNA TGTGCCAGCAGCCCGGGACAGACTCCTAATTCACCCCTCCACTTT.

This clone was picked up one time. The V and J genes are TRBV10-1 and TRBJ1-5; 8 bases align to TRBD1. From germline, CDR1 is WNHNN and CDR2 SYGVQD (reference sequence). The V gene end was trimmed by 10 bases and the J gene end by 0 bases; junction bases not matched to a gene: 11. The CDR3 has 16 amino acids. CDR3 sequence reads: CATCPGDRGSNQPQHF. In DNA, the CDR3 is TGCGCCACCTGCCCCGGCGACAGGGGTAGCAATCAGCCCCAGCATTTT.

This clone was seen a handful of times. The CDR3 reads CASSATYQGSYGYTF. CDR3 DNA: TGTGCCAGCAGCGCGACCTACCAGGGTTCCTATGGCTACACCTTC. This chain joins TRBV3-1 (or the pseudogene TRBV3-2) and TRBJ1-2; a possible D gene is TRBD1 (5 bases). The CDR3 is made up of 15 amino acids. Trimming left V 5 bases short and J 4 bases short, with 17 bases between. CDR1 is LGHDT and CDR2 is YNNKEL in the germline V gene (reference sequence).

The chain recombines TRBV5-1 with TRBJ2-1; the D gene is possibly TRBD1 (5 bases). From germline, CDR1 is SGHRS and CDR2 YFSETQ. Trimming cost V 0 bases and J 9 bases, with 19 bases left between them. The CDR3 has 16 residues. CDR3 in DNA: TGCGCCAGCAGCTTGGGCTCAGTCGGCCCTCAGGGTGAGCAGTTCTTC. It yields the protein CASSLGSVGPQGEQFF.

The chain has TRBV5-1 and TRBJ2-4; 11 nucleotides line up with TRBD1. J was trimmed by 9 bases and V by 3 bases; bases with no gene match: 5. The CDR3 consists of 14 residues. Looked up from germline, CDR1 is SGHRS and CDR2 is YFSETQ. The CDR3 DNA sequence: TGCGCCAGCAGCTCCGGGACAGGGGGAGGCATTCAGTACTTC. This codes for CASSSGTGGGIQYF.

The rearrangement links TRBV2 to TRBJ1-4; D is unclear. CDR3 length: 14 residues. Trimming took 6 bases from V and 0 from J, leaving 8 bases between them. Per the germline V gene, CDR1 is SNHLY and CDR2 is FYNNEI. As DNA, the CDR3 is TGTGCCAGCAGGGAACAGACAACTAATGAAAAACTGTTTTTT. Protein sequence: CASREQTTNEKLFF.

This chain connects TRBV3-1 (or the pseudogene TRBV3-2) to TRBJ1-5; D might be TRBD1 (6 bases). Germline values: CDR1 LGHDT, CDR2 YNNKEL (reference sequence). The CDR3 is 21 residues long. V was cut by 0 bases and J by 3 bases, with 27 bases left in between. In DNA form, the CDR3 reads TGTGCCAGCAGCCAAGATGGTCCGTGGACAGACGATTTCAAGGCCAATCAGCCCCAGCATTTT. Translation gives CASSQDGPWTDDFKANQPQHF.

The chain links TRBV7-2 to TRBJ1-4, with D unclear. Trimming left V 1 base short and J 0 bases short, with 6 bases between. The germline V gene encodes CDR1 SGHTA and CDR2 FQGNSA. The length of the CDR3 is 15 residues. The CDR3 nucleotides are TGTGCCAGCAGCTTAGGAGATGCAACTAATGAAAAACTGTTTTTT. The encoded protein is CASSLGDATNEKLFF.

This clone was observed a single time. CDR3 nucleotide sequence: TGTGCCAGTAGTAAGAGGACAGGTGCGAGGGATACGCAGTATTTT. Translating gives CASSKRTGARDTQYF. The chain has TRBV19 and TRBJ2-3; TRBD1 agrees at 7 bases. CDR3 length equals 15 residues. Germline-derived CDR1 and CDR2 are LNHDA and SQIVND (reference sequence). V trimming: 4 bases; J trimming: 6 bases; junction bases outside the gene matches: 10.

The genes are TRBV19 and TRBJ1-2, with D tentatively TRBD1 (6 bases). V shed 6 bases and J shed 8 bases, with 16 bases lying between them. The CDR3 is 13 residues long. Germline CDR1 and CDR2: LNHDA and SQIVND (reference sequence). CDR3 protein: CASSPQGPRGYTF. In DNA form, the CDR3 reads TGTGCCAGTAGCCCGCAGGGGCCACGGGGCTACACCTTC.

The V gene is TRBV19, the J gene TRBJ2-2; 8 nucleotides agree with TRBD2. This CDR3 has 15 residues. V shed 3 bases and J 1 base; nucleotides not matched to a gene: 1. The V gene's germline CDR1 is LNHDA and CDR2 SQIVND (reference sequence). DNA for the CDR3: TGTGCCAGTAGTATTAGCGGGGTGAACACCGGGGAGCTGTTTTTT. Protein sequence: CASSISGVNTGELFF.

A single count supports this clone. This chain connects TRBV9 to TRBJ2-7; D is ambiguous. Germline V gives CDR1 SGDLS, CDR2 YYNGEE. The CDR3 covers 13 residues. Between the trimmed V and J ends, which lost 0 bases and 6 bases, there was a span of 10 bases. The CDR3, as DNA: TGTGCCAGCAGCGTAGGGCAGGTCGGCGAGCAGTACTTC. It yields the protein CASSVGQVGEQYF.

V usage is TRBV5-5 and J usage is TRBJ2-3, with D possibly TRBD2 on 6 matching bases. The CDR3 has 16 residues. Trimming left V 4 bases short and J 1 base short, with 16 bases between. The V gene's germline CDR1 is SGHKS and CDR2 YYEKEE (reference sequence). CDR3 DNA: TGTGCCAGCAGCCCGGACGGGTCTAGCGGCACAGATACGCAGTATTTT. Its translation is CASSPDGSSGTDTQYF.

This clone has only one observation. V usage is TRBV27 and J usage is TRBJ2-1; the match to TRBD1 covers 12 bases. Germline CDR1 reads MNHEY; CDR2 reads SMNVEV (reference sequence). V was pared by 6 bases and J by 6 bases, with 18 bases of the junction left unmatched. This CDR3 comprises 19 residues. The CDR3 loop reads CASSWGSGTGGAAGNEQFF. CDR3 in DNA: TGTGCCAGCAGCTGGGGCTCCGGGACAGGGGGCGCCGCGGGCAATGAGCAGTTCTTC.

This sequence joins TRBV6-5 and TRBJ1-2; D perhaps matches TRBD1 (5 bases). V lost 5 bases to trimming and J lost 4 bases, with 11 bases between them. Germline V gives CDR1 MNHEY, CDR2 SVGAGI. The CDR3 consists of 13 residues. The CDR3 DNA is TGTGCCAGCAGTCGAGCAGGGCTCTATGGCTACACCTTC. Residues: CASSRAGLYGYTF.

The chain carries TRBV12-5 and TRBJ2-1; TRBD1 aligns across 11 bases. The CDR3 totals 15 residues. Germline-derived CDR1 and CDR2 are LGHNT and FRNRAP. Trimming removed 6 bases from V and 6 bases from J; junction bases left unmatched: 7. DNA of the CDR3: TGTGCTAGTGGAGCCGGGACAGGGGGAGGCAATGAGCAGTTCTTC. It specifies CASGAGTGGGNEQFF.